Below, one T cell receptor (beta chain) is given with its context. This record comes from a study of control samples from healthy donors and cancer patients. Some clones are missing from TCRdb's copy, which holds only in-frame ones; the method was immunoSEQ multiplex PCR. The sample has 170,000 or so clones, 91% seen once; the top ten hold about 2%. Per the germline V gene, CDR1 is MNHNY and CDR2 is SVGAGI (reference sequence). Trimming shortened V by 7 bases and J by 4 bases, and 13 bases separated the two germline ends. The CDR3 has 13 amino acids. Sequencing was carried out using blood. This TCR was recovered from a woman aged 40 to 50 in good health. The chain combines TRBV6-6 with TRBJ1-1, with a tentative D call TRBD1 (5 bases). The CDR3 loop is CASKWGIGTEAFF. In DNA form, the CDR3 reads TGTGCCAGCAAATGGGGCATCGGCACTGAAGCTTTCTTT.